These T cell receptor beta chains were read from a single sample in a study of early T cells in non-severe SARS-CoV-2 infection. TCRdb recomputed calls from the 5' RACE reads with MiXCR, one row per CDR3 protein. The data contain tens of thousands of distinct CDR3 sequences, roughly 4% of them seen just once; the ten biggest clones take up about a tenth. Sequenced input: whole blood. Receptors were obtained from an adult who was a healthcare worker with PCR-confirmed SARS-CoV-2 infection or an uninfected control (not recorded which). Each CDR3 is given with its conserved first and last residue. Clone size is not always given. Where it is, it says once, few, many or a class for expanded clones.

J gene: TRBJ1-5; clone size: many; CDR3 length: 14; V gene: TRBV5-6; CDR3 protein: CASSLTGGGQPQHF
J gene: TRBJ1-1; clone size: few; CDR3 length: 13; V gene: TRBV30; CDR3 protein: CAWRNMVTTEAFF
J gene: TRBJ2-1; clone size: many; CDR3 length: 15; V gene: TRBV4-1; CDR3 protein: CASSQDISSYNEQFF
J gene: TRBJ2-7; clone size: many; CDR3 length: 14; V gene: TRBV27; CDR3 protein: CASSLASGGYEQYF
J gene: TRBJ1-3; clone size: many; CDR3 length: 14; V gene: TRBV19; CDR3 protein: CASSWIHSGNTIYF
J gene: TRBJ2-7; clone size: many; CDR3 length: 13; V gene: TRBV18; CDR3 protein: CASSPRPGFEQYF
J gene: TRBJ2-5; clone size: few; CDR3 length: 14; V gene: TRBV7-2; CDR3 protein: CASSPVGVLETQYF
J gene: TRBJ1-5; clone size: many; CDR3 length: 17; V gene: TRBV20-1; CDR3 protein: CSARRDRGVYSNQPQHF
J gene: TRBJ2-4; clone size: many; CDR3 length: 11; V gene: TRBV6-2/TRBV6-3; CDR3 protein: CASSYGDHLDF
J gene: TRBJ1-1; clone size: NA; CDR3 length: 14; V gene: TRBV12-3/TRBV12-4; CDR3 protein: CASSWMGSNTEAFF
J gene: TRBJ2-3; clone size: many; CDR3 length: 15; V gene: TRBV19; CDR3 protein: CASSWTSGRGDTQYF
J gene: TRBJ2-1; clone size: large; CDR3 length: 13; V gene: TRBV27; CDR3 protein: CASSLAGGNEQFF
J gene: TRBJ2-3; clone size: many; CDR3 length: 15; V gene: TRBV29-1; CDR3 protein: CSVEDRLAGADTQYF
J gene: TRBJ2-1; clone size: NA; CDR3 length: 16; V gene: TRBV6-4; CDR3 protein: CASSDKAGGAYNEQFF
J gene: TRBJ1-1; clone size: many; CDR3 length: 11; V gene: TRBV5-1; CDR3 protein: CASRDGYKAFF
J gene: TRBJ2-4; clone size: many; CDR3 length: 18; V gene: TRBV20-1; CDR3 protein: CSARAPSGRAGTKNIQYF
J gene: TRBJ2-2; clone size: many; CDR3 length: 15; V gene: TRBV7-8; CDR3 protein: CAIQSSGVGSGELFF
J gene: TRBJ2-4; clone size: many; CDR3 length: 18; V gene: TRBV18; CDR3 protein: CASSPGQGVGGTKNIQYF
J gene: TRBJ1-3; clone size: many; CDR3 length: 19; V gene: TRBV6-5; CDR3 protein: CASSYSREGLASSGNTIYF
J gene: TRBJ2-1; clone size: many; CDR3 length: 15; V gene: TRBV20-1; CDR3 protein: CSATSVFSSYNEQFF
J gene: TRBJ2-1; clone size: many; CDR3 length: 15; V gene: TRBV7-2; CDR3 protein: CASSFDRGAYNEQFF
J gene: TRBJ1-5; clone size: many; CDR3 length: 15; V gene: TRBV10-3; CDR3 protein: CAISESGTGGQPQHF
J gene: TRBJ2-5; clone size: few; CDR3 length: 19; V gene: TRBV3-1; CDR3 protein: CASSLLRTSGRARGETQYF